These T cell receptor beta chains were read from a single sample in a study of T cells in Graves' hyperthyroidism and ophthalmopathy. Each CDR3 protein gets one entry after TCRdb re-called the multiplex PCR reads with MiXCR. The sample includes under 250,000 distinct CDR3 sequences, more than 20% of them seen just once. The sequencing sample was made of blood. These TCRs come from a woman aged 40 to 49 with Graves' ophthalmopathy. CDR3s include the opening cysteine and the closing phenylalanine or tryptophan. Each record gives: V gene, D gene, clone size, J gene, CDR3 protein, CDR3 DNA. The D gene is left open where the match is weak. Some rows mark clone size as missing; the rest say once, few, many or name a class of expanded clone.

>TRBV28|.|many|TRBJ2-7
CASSHTYEQYF
TGTGCCAGCAGTCATACCTACGAGCAGTACTTC
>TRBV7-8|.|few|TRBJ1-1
CASRPGGIATEAFF
TGTGCCAGCCGACCGGGTGGGATTGCCACTGAAGCTTTCTTT
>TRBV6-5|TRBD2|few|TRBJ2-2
CASSYPAGGRGELFF
TGTGCCAGCAGTTATCCAGCGGGAGGACGCGGGGAGCTGTTTTTT
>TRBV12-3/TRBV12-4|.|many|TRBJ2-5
CASSFIGETQYF
TGTGCCAGCAGTTTTATAGGAGAGACCCAGTACTTC
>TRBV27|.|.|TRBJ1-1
CASRGWSGTEAFF
TGTGCCAGCAGGGGATGGAGTGGCACTGAAGCTTTCTTT
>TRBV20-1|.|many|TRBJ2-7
CSARGQTRDTYEQYF
TGCAGTGCTAGAGGCCAAACGCGGGATACCTACGAGCAGTACTTC
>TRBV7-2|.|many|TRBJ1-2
CASGQHGSLNYGYTF
TGTGCCAGCGGACAGCACGGGAGCCTCAACTATGGCTACACCTTC
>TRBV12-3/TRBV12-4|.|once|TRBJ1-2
CASGVAGRQGGYTF
TGTGCCAGCGGTGTCGCGGGGCGTCAGGGGGGCTACACCTTC
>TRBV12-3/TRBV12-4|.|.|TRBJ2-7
CASSLVSQYF
TGTGCCAGCAGTTTAGTATCGCAGTACTTC
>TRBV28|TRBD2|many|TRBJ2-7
CASSLTTSGIYEQYF
TGTGCCAGCAGTTTAACAACTAGCGGTATCTACGAGCAGTACTTC
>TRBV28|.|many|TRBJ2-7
CASRSSGYEQYF
TGTGCCAGCAGATCGTCGGGGTACGAGCAGTACTTC
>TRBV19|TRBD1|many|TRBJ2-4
CASRPRDRGGVGNIQYF
TGTGCCAGTAGGCCCCGGGACAGGGGGGGTGTCGGAAACATTCAGTACTTC
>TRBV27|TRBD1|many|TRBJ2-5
CASSSLDRGQETQYF
TGTGCCAGCAGTTCCCTCGACAGGGGACAAGAGACCCAGTACTTC
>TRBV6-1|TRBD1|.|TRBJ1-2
CASSAPGQGNYGYTF
TGTGCCAGCAGCGCTCCGGGACAGGGAAACTATGGCTACACCTTC
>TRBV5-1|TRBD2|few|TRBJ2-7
CASSVVAGVGEQYF
TGCGCCAGCAGCGTCGTAGCGGGAGTGGGGGAGCAGTACTTC
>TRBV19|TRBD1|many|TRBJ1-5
CASRTTGKSNQPQHF
TGTGCCAGTAGAACGACAGGGAAAAGCAATCAGCCCCAGCATTTT
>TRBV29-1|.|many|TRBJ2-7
CSADPVPRPHEQYF
TGCAGCGCGGATCCCGTTCCCCGGCCCCACGAGCAGTACTTC
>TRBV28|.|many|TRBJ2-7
CASSSPSYEQYF
TGTGCCAGCAGTTCCCCCAGCTACGAGCAGTACTTC
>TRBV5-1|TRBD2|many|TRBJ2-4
CASATGLLEGDIQYF
TGCGCCAGTGCGACGGGACTATTGGAAGGTGACATTCAGTACTTC
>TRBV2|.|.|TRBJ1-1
CASTSRFDTEAFF
TGTGCCAGCACGAGCAGGTTCGACACTGAAGCTTTCTTT
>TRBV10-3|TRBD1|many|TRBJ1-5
CAIRPGQGYDQPQHF
TGTGCCATCAGACCGGGACAGGGGTATGATCAGCCCCAGCATTTT
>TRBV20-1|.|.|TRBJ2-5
CSARDVGEVERTQYF
TGCAGTGCTAGAGATGTGGGGGAGGTGGAGAGGACCCAGTACTTC
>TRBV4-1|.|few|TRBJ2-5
CASGRGEGPQETQYF
TGCGCCAGCGGCAGGGGTGAGGGCCCGCAAGAGACCCAGTACTTC
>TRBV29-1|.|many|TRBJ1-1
CSVEDLVRGTTEAFF
TGCAGCGTTGAAGATTTGGTTCGGGGAACCACTGAAGCTTTCTTT
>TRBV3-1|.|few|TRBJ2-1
CASSQGTVYGNEQFF
TGTGCCAGCAGCCAGGGAACAGTGTATGGTAATGAGCAGTTCTTC
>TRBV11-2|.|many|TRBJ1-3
CASSLQYSGNTIYF
TGTGCCAGCAGCTTACAGTACTCTGGAAACACCATATATTTT
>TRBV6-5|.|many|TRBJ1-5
CASTSDGLAWPQHF
TGTGCCAGCACTTCCGACGGGCTAGCGTGGCCCCAGCATTTT
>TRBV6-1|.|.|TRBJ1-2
CASRLKPNRDYGYTF
TGTGCCAGCAGGCTCAAACCAAACAGAGACTATGGCTACACCTTC
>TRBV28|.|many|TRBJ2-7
CASRPGQFPYEQYF
TGTGCCAGCAGACCCGGACAGTTTCCCTACGAGCAGTACTTC
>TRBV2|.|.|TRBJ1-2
CASIGGDYFNYGYTF
TGTGCCAGCATTGGGGGGGATTACTTTAACTATGGCTACACCTTC
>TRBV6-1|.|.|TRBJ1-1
CASRNPMNTEAFF
TGTGCCAGCAGGAATCCAATGAACACTGAAGCTTTCTTT
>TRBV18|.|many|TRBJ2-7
CASSVPLESYEQYF
TGTGCCAGCTCCGTTCCTCTAGAGAGCTACGAGCAGTACTTC
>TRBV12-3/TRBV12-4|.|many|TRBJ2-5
CASRQGPRETQYF
TGTGCCAGCAGACAGGGCCCCCGAGAGACCCAGTACTTC
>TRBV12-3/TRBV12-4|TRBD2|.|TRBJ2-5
CASSWTSGRTNQETQYF
TGTGCCAGCAGCTGGACTAGCGGCCGTACTAATCAAGAGACCCAGTACTTC
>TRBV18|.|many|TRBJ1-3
CASTYTVPGNTIYF
TGTGCCAGCACATACACGGTACCTGGAAACACCATATATTTT
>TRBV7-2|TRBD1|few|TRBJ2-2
CASTPTGGYSGELFF
TGTGCCAGCACCCCGACAGGGGGCTATTCCGGGGAGCTGTTTTTT
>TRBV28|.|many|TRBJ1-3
CACEGGGNTIYF
TGTGCCTGTGAGGGCGGGGGAAACACCATATATTTT
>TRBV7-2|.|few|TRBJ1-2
CASSQTGGRGYGYTF
TGTGCCAGCAGCCAAACGGGGGGGCGTGGATATGGCTACACCTTC
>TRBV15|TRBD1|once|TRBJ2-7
CATNRDRGSYEQYF
TGTGCCACCAACCGGGACAGGGGTTCCTACGAGCAGTACTTC
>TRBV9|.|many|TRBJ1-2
CASSALIRGYTF
TGTGCCAGCAGCGCGTTGATCCGGGGCTACACCTTC
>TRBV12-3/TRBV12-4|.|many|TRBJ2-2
CASSPTMRATGELFF
TGTGCCAGCAGTCCGACTATGAGAGCGACCGGGGAGCTGTTTTTT
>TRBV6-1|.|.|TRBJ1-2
CASSEVPQRSGYTF
TGTGCCAGCAGTGAAGTCCCACAGAGGTCCGGCTACACCTTC
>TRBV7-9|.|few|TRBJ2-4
CASSLRGRGVDIQYF
TGTGCCAGCAGCTTAAGAGGCAGGGGCGTTGACATTCAGTACTTC
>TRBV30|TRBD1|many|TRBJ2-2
CAWKGQLNTGELFF
TGTGCCTGGAAGGGACAGTTGAACACCGGGGAGCTGTTTTTT
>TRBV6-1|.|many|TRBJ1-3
CAFSPAGGYSGNTIYF
TGTGCTTTTTCCCCGGCCGGGGGTTACTCTGGAAACACCATATATTTT
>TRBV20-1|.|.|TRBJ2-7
CSARDPGSATSSYEQSF
TGCAGTGCTAGAGATCCAGGTAGCGCGACGAGCTCCTACGAGCAGTCCTTC
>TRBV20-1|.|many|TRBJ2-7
CSASRLQPGAGSYEQYF
TGCAGTGCTAGCCGTTTGCAGCCAGGGGCAGGCTCCTACGAGCAGTACTTC
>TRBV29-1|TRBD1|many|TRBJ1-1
CSVAQTGPLAPEAFF
TGCAGCGTTGCTCAGACAGGGCCGCTGGCCCCTGAAGCTTTCTTT
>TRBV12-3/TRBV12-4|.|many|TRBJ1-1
CASSPRSGGTEAFF
TGTGCCAGCAGTCCTCGTTCGGGGGGCACTGAAGCTTTCTTT
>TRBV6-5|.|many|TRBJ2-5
CASTFQGKETQYF
TGTGCCAGCACGTTCCAGGGGAAAGAGACCCAGTACTTC
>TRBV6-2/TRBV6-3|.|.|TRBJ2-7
CASLSGYEQYF
TGTGCCAGCCTATCCGGTTACGAGCAGTACTTC
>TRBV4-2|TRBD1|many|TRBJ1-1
CASSQWGQVNTEAFF
TGTGCCAGCAGCCAGTGGGGACAGGTGAACACTGAAGCTTTCTTT
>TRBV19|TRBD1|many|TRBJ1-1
CASSPDRAPNTEAFF
TGTGCCAGTAGTCCAGACAGGGCCCCGAACACTGAAGCTTTCTTT
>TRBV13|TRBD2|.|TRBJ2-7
CASSASGDVEQYF
TGTGCCAGCTCGGCTAGCGGAGATGTAGAGCAGTACTTC
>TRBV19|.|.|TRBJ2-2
CASSIAENTGELFF
TGTGCCAGTAGTATAGCGGAGAACACCGGGGAGCTGTTTTTT
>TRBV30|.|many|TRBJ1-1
CAWSVLLSGEAFF
TGTGCCTGGAGTGTACTACTCTCAGGGGAAGCTTTCTTT
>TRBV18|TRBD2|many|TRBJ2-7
CASSPSGTSGTRGEQYF
TGTGCCAGCTCACCATCCGGGACTAGCGGGACGAGAGGCGAGCAGTACTTC